The present T cell receptor beta chain was sequenced within a study of T cell changes during pregnancy in multiple sclerosis. Sequencing was performed with immunoSEQ multiplex PCR; in TCRdb, only in-frame clones are kept and a portion is missing. The sample contains approximately 130,000 clones, approximately 94% of which appear only once. This CDR3 region has 20 residues. Germline V gene lookup returns CDR1 LNHNV and CDR2 YYDKDF (reference sequence). V lost 0 bases and J 0 bases, leaving 21 bases between the germline ends. This receptor was identified in a female donor with multiple sclerosis, enrolled in a pregnancy study. Sample: peripheral blood, taken before pregnancy. This sequence joins TRBV15 and TRBJ2-4; perhaps TRBD2 as D (5 bases). The CDR3 DNA reads as TGTGCCACCAGCAGAGATAAGCGGCCGGAGAGTAGAATAGCCAAAAACATTCAGTACTTC. Residues: CATSRDKRPESRIAKNIQYF.